Following are 30 T cell receptor beta chains from one sample sequenced in a study of shared clonotypes between healthy human individuals (dated by TCRdb to the early 2020s). Library preparation was by the immunoSEQ multiplex PCR assay. The table was pulled from immuneACCESS by TCRdb, which kept in-frame rearrangements only. Such tables lose some clones; where checked, under half of the loss comes from unresolved V genes, and the rest has no known cause. This sample gives 700,000 or so clones in total; about three quarters of them show up just once. In total, the top ten clones hold under 2% of the sample. Material for sequencing was memory CD4+ T cells sorted from blood. The sample's cell subset or site, from its label and the paper: CD45RA-negative fraction. The receptor source for this set is a woman in her thirties in good health.

This chain links TRBV5-1 with TRBJ1-1, with D maybe TRBD1 (5 bases). The V end lost 0 bases, the J end lost 1 base, and 7 bases lay between the germline ends. The CDR3 has 14 residues. Germline V gene lookup returns CDR1 SGHRS and CDR2 YFSETQ. The chain's CDR3 is CASSLVGANTEAFF. In DNA, the CDR3 is TGCGCCAGCAGCTTGGTTGGGGCGAACACTGAAGCTTTCTTT.

The chain is built from TRBV2 and TRBJ1-3; 9 bases fit TRBD1. The CDR3 is 15 amino acids. Germline V gene lookup returns CDR1 SNHLY and CDR2 FYNNEI. V shed 4 bases and J 7 bases; nucleotides not matched to a gene: 8. The CDR3 loop reads CASSASNRGRNTIYF. The CDR3 nucleotides are TGTGCCAGCAGTGCATCAAACAGGGGGCGGAACACCATATATTTT.

The chain combines TRBV5-4 with TRBJ2-4; TRBD1 aligns across 8 bases. The J segment lost 9 bases and the V segment lost 3 bases, leaving 14 bases of the junction unmatched. The CDR3 contains 16 residues. The germline CDR1 and CDR2 sequences are SGHNT and YYREEE (reference sequence). In nucleotides, the CDR3 is TGTGCCAGCAGCTCCCGGACAGGGCGAACCCCTACCATTCAGTACTTC. This translates into CASSSRTGRTPTIQYF.

This clone is a singleton in its sample. This chain joins TRBV25-1 and TRBJ2-2; maybe TRBD1 (6 bases). Trimming took off 2 bases at V and 6 bases at J, with 13 bases between the two ends. Germline CDR1 and CDR2: MGHDK and SYGVNS. The CDR3 runs 15 residues. The CDR3 coding sequence is TGTGCCAGCAGTGAACCTAATGAGGGGGCCGGGGAGCTGTTTTTT. It is translated as CASSEPNEGAGELFF. The complete variable domain, with remaining parts taken from reference TRBV25-1 and TRBJ2-2, reads EADIYQTPRYLVIGTGKKITLECSQTMGHDKMYWYQQDPGMELHLIHYSYGVNSTEKGDLSSESTVSRIRTEHFPLTLESARPSHTSQYLCASSEPNEGAGELFFGEGSRLTVL.

The V gene is TRBV5-4, the J gene TRBJ2-6; 11 bases fit TRBD1. CDR1 SGHNT and CDR2 YYREEE come from the germline V gene (reference sequence). V was clipped by 4 bases and J by 1 base; unmatched bases: 4. The CDR3 length is 17 residues. Here the CDR3 reads CASSKGQGGSGANVLTF. CDR3 nucleotides: TGTGCCAGCAGCAAGGGACAGGGGGGGTCTGGGGCCAACGTCCTGACTTTC.

Note on this clone: This may be a read error: a much more frequent sequence differs by one nucleotide. Other DNA sequences in the same sample also yield this CDR3. V is TRBV5-1 and J is TRBJ2-7; D is possibly TRBD1 (6 bases). This CDR3 is built from 12 residues. The V gene lost 4 bases and the J gene lost 4 bases, with 9 bases spanning the gap. The V gene's germline CDR1 is SGHRS and CDR2 YFSETQ. The CDR3 sequence is CASSPQGYEQYF. CDR3 nucleotides: TGCGCCAGCAGCCCACAGGGTTACGAGCAGTACTTC.

The rearrangement links TRBV13 to TRBJ2-5, with no clear D. Between the trimmed V and J ends, which lost 2 bases and 1 base, there was a span of 5 bases. Germline CDR1 is PRHDT and CDR2 is FYEKMQ (reference sequence). CDR3 length: 13 amino acids. The CDR3 region is CASSLKGQETQYF. The CDR3 coding sequence is TGTGCCAGCAGCTTAAAAGGCCAAGAGACCCAGTACTTC.

The genes are TRBV30 and TRBJ2-3; no clear D. With 0 bases removed from V and 4 bases from J, the gap between germline ends came to 11 bases. The CDR3 is 14 residues long. CDR1 is GTSNPN, CDR2 SVGIG, per germline (reference sequence). CDR3 nucleotides: TGTGCCTGGAGTGTTCGTTCAAGGGCAGATACGCAGTATTTT. Translated, it gives CAWSVRSRADTQYF.

This chain joins TRBV14 and TRBJ1-4; tentative D call: TRBD1 (6 bases). Germline V lookup: CDR1 SGHDN, CDR2 FVKESK. The CDR3 runs 14 residues. V was pared by 4 bases and J by 9 bases, with 15 bases between. This CDR3 reads CASSLMRGPQKLFF. As DNA, the CDR3 is TGTGCCAGCAGCCTAATGCGGGGGCCGCAAAAACTGTTTTTT.

The CDR3 DNA sequence: TGTGCCAGCAGACTCACGCTGGACCGGGAGCTGTTTTTT. This encodes CASRLTLDRELFF. The chain carries TRBV6-1 and TRBJ2-2; no clear D gene. Germline CDR1 and CDR2: MNHNS and SASEGT. The CDR3 runs 13 residues. Between the trimmed V and J ends, which lost 6 bases and 9 bases, there was a span of 14 bases.

The chain has TRBV19 and TRBJ1-1; D is unclear. The V gene lost 1 base and the J gene lost 0 bases, with 6 bases spanning the gap. This CDR3 comprises 14 residues. The germline CDR1 and CDR2 sequences are LNHDA and SQIVND (reference sequence). The CDR3 DNA sequence: TGTGCCAGTAGTATAGGTAGCTTGAACACTGAAGCTTTCTTT. Its protein product is CASSIGSLNTEAFF.

V and J are TRBV18 and TRBJ1-1; 7 bases are a match to TRBD1. The CDR3 covers 15 residues. V lost 5 bases, J lost 2 bases, and 8 bases stayed unmatched. CDR1 is KGHSH, CDR2 LQKENI, per germline. CDR3 bases: TGTGCCAGCTCAGTCTACCGGGACAGTAACACTGAAGCTTTCTTT. Translating gives CASSVYRDSNTEAFF. The variable domain in full, completed from reference TRBV18 and TRBJ1-1, reads NAGVMQNPRHLVRRRGQEARLRCSPMKGHSHVYWYRQLPEEGLKFMVYLQKENIIDESGMPKERFSAEFPKEGPSILRIQQVVRGDSAAYFCASSVYRDSNTEAFFGQGTRLTVV.

This clone was seen a few times. The chain joins TRBV29-1 to TRBJ2-7, with TRBD2 matching 9 bases. The CDR3 covers 14 residues. Per germline, CDR1 SQVTM and CDR2 ANQGSEA. With V trimmed by 5 bases and J by 3 bases, 8 bases remained unmatched. In DNA form, the CDR3 reads TGCAGCGTTCGAAGCGGTAGCGGGAGCTACGAGCAGTACTTC. Residues: CSVRSGSGSYEQYF.

Worth noting for this clone: A clone one base away is much larger, so this may be a read error. This specimen includes other DNA sequences encoding the same CDR3. The chain has TRBV11-2 and TRBJ2-7; D remains unclear. The germline V and J ends were trimmed by 0 bases and 2 bases, with 2 bases remaining between them. This CDR3 has 12 amino acids. From germline, CDR1 is SGHAT and CDR2 FQNNGV. The CDR3 spells CASSLDPYEQYF. The CDR3 DNA sequence: TGTGCCAGCAGCTTAGACCCCTACGAGCAGTACTTC.

The genes are TRBV10-3 and TRBJ1-1; perhaps TRBD1 as D (5 bases). V lost 2 bases, J lost 1 base, and 8 bases lay in between. The CDR3 runs 14 residues. Germline CDR1 is ENHRY and CDR2 is SYGVKD. DNA for the CDR3: TGTGCCATCAGTGAGGAGGGGCCGAACACTGAAGCTTTCTTT. Translation gives CAISEEGPNTEAFF.

The rearrangement joins TRBV19 to TRBJ2-1, with 9 bases matching TRBD2. The CDR3 runs 15 residues. Germline CDR1 is LNHDA and CDR2 is SQIVND (reference sequence). The V segment lost 7 bases and the J segment 5 bases; nucleotides outside the gene matches: 9. The CDR3: CASTTSGPLNNEQFF. CDR3 coding DNA: TGTGCCAGTACGACTAGCGGCCCCCTCAACAATGAGCAGTTCTTC.

The rearrangement links TRBV11-2 to TRBJ2-1; D might be TRBD2 (5 bases). The V end was cut by 2 bases, the J end by 8 bases, with 13 bases between. Germline CDR1 is SGHAT and CDR2 is FQNNGV. The CDR3 covers 14 residues. CDR3 DNA: TGTGCCAGCAGCTTACGTCTAGCCCTCGATGAGCAGTTCTTC. Protein product: CASSLRLALDEQFF.

This clone has just a few counts. This chain uses TRBV30 with TRBJ2-7; 7 bases fit TRBD2. J gave up 2 bases and V 5 bases, and 9 bases lay outside the gene matches. CDR3 length: 14 amino acids. Germline CDR1 and CDR2: GTSNPN and SVGIG (reference sequence). The CDR3 loop is CAWAPGTKPYEQYF. As DNA, the CDR3 is TGTGCCTGGGCCCCGGGGACTAAGCCCTACGAGCAGTACTTC.

The sample holds a few counts of this clone. Other nucleotide sequences from this sample produce the same CDR3. This chain's CDR3 is CSAVSYEQYF. For the CDR3, the DNA is TGCAGTGCGGTTTCCTACGAGCAGTACTTC. This chain joins TRBV20-1 and TRBJ2-7; D gene uncertain. Germline V gives CDR1 DFQATT, CDR2 SNEGSKA (reference sequence). The CDR3 has 10 residues. Between the trimmed V and J ends, which lost 6 bases and 1 base, there was a span of 4 bases.

V gene TRBV28 combines with J gene TRBJ2-5; 8 bases line up with TRBD2. The germline V gene has CDR1 MDHEN and CDR2 SYDVKM. The CDR3 loop spans 14 amino acids. J lost 6 bases, V lost 2 bases, and 5 bases had no gene match. The chain's CDR3 is CASSLDRGGQTQYF. CDR3 coding DNA: TGTGCCAGCAGTTTAGATCGGGGGGGGCAGACCCAGTACTTC.

This clone has a handful of counts. The J gene is TRBJ1-3, the V gene TRBV13; D might be TRBD1 (6 bases). The CDR3 consists of 14 residues. Germline V lookup: CDR1 PRHDT, CDR2 FYEKMQ (reference sequence). V was clipped by 4 bases and J by 13 bases, with 20 bases between them. CDR3 region: CASSSRDMGGPIYF. The CDR3 DNA sequence: TGTGCCAGCAGCTCCCGGGACATGGGAGGGCCTATATATTTT. Full variable domain (rest looked up from reference TRBV13 and TRBJ1-3): AAGVIQSPRHLIKEKRETATLKCYPIPRHDTVYWYQQGPGQDPQFLISFYEKMQSDKGSIPDRFSAQQFSDYHSELNMSSLELGDSALYFCASSSRDMGGPIYFGEGSWLTVV.

There are a few counts of this clone. J is TRBJ1-3 and V is TRBV2; D is ambiguous. This CDR3 comprises 15 residues. Trimming shortened V by 7 bases and J by 7 bases, and 20 bases separated the two germline ends. CDR1 is SNHLY, CDR2 FYNNEI, per germline. CDR3 in DNA: TGTGCCAGCACCATGGACGCCCAGATTAGGAACACCATATATTTT. Its protein is CASTMDAQIRNTIYF.

This rearrangement joins TRBV6-1 to TRBJ1-4; unclear D gene. CDR3 size: 15 residues. From germline, CDR1 is MNHNS and CDR2 SASEGT. Trimming shortened V by 7 bases and J by 8 bases, and 20 bases separated the two germline ends. CDR3 region: CASTEGRRPGEKLFF. CDR3 DNA sequence: TGTGCCAGCACCGAGGGTCGGCGGCCCGGAGAAAAACTGTTTTTT.

In this sample, this clone turned up a few times. V is TRBV27 and J is TRBJ2-7, with 7 positions matching TRBD1. Trimming cost V 8 bases and J 6 bases; bases outside gene matches: 13. Germline V gene lookup returns CDR1 MNHEY and CDR2 SMNVEV (reference sequence). The length of the CDR3 is 14 residues. The CDR3, as DNA: TGTGCCAGCCCTACCAGAGACAGGGTATGCGAGCAGTACTTC. It translates to CASPTRDRVCEQYF.

The rearrangement links TRBV10-3 to TRBJ2-2; 7 nucleotides line up with TRBD1. Germline V CDR1 and CDR2: ENHRY, SYGVKD. The CDR3 covers 17 residues. Germline trimming cut 4 bases from V and 7 bases from J; bases unmatched to any gene: 15. The CDR3 region is CAISAHQGVGMHGELFF. The CDR3, as DNA: TGTGCCATCAGTGCCCACCAGGGGGTAGGAATGCACGGGGAGCTGTTTTTT.

V is TRBV5-1 and J is TRBJ2-7; tentatively, D is TRBD2 (6 bases). V gave up 4 bases and J gave up 7 bases, with 15 bases separating them. In germline, CDR1 is SGHRS, CDR2 YFSETQ. The CDR3 extends over 13 amino acids. The CDR3 coding sequence is TGCGCCAGCAGCAAAACCGGGACTCGGGAGCAGTACTTC. Its protein product is CASSKTGTREQYF.

This chain's CDR3 is CASSLEGLAGGHSTDTQYF. DNA of the CDR3: TGTGCCAGCAGCTTGGAGGGACTAGCGGGAGGCCACAGCACAGATACGCAGTATTTT. This chain uses TRBV5-4 with TRBJ2-3, with 15 bases fitting TRBD2. Germline CDR1 reads SGHNT; CDR2 reads YYREEE (reference sequence). The CDR3 covers 19 residues. The ends lost 0 bases at V and 0 bases at J; junction bases unmatched: 5.

In its sample, this clone was seen once. The gene calls are TRBV9 and TRBJ1-3, with a possible D match to TRBD1 (5 bases). The CDR3 has 15 residues. Trimming took off 2 bases at V and 0 bases at J, with 9 bases between the two ends. Per germline, CDR1 SGDLS and CDR2 YYNGEE. The CDR3 sequence is CASSVSGYSGNTIYF. As DNA, the CDR3 is TGTGCCAGCAGCGTTTCAGGGTACTCTGGAAACACCATATATTTT.

The V call is TRBV11-2, the J call TRBJ2-5, with TRBD2 matching 8 bases. V gave up 1 base and J gave up 4 bases; unmatched junction bases: 5. CDR1 and CDR2 from the germline V gene are SGHAT and FQNNGV. CDR3 size: 15 residues. CDR3 DNA: TGTGCCAGCAGCTTAGGAGCGGGAGTTGGAGAGACCCAGTACTTC. This gives the protein CASSLGAGVGETQYF.

The chain recombines TRBV5-5 with TRBJ2-2; D ambiguous. The V end was cut by 0 bases, the J end by 1 base, with 4 bases between. The CDR3 is 14 amino acids. Per germline, CDR1 SGHKS and CDR2 YYEKEE (reference sequence). The CDR3 region is CASSLVVNTGELFF. The CDR3 bases are TGTGCCAGCAGCTTGGTAGTGAACACCGGGGAGCTGTTTTTT.